This section outlines one T cell receptor beta chain sequence together with its context. In the original analysis: Amplification from reference gene primers served as the basis for estimated nucleated cell counts. Only in-frame clones appear in the TCRdb table, and some are missing; sequencing was by immunoSEQ multiplex PCR. That table gives V, J and clone size, and the DNA gave D and trimming. The sample lists over 200,000 clones; more than 80% were seen once. This specimen comes from a study of blood T cell repertoires in COVID-19. Whole-study context: Some COVID-19 samples were acute and others convalescent; all came from the United States, Italy and Spain.

Recruited during active infection, patients (from Seattle) were subsequently followed longitudinally. The sample was peripheral blood. The receptor comes from a young woman with COVID-19, enrolled during active disease.

The CDR3 spells CASSLVSATNEKLFF. The CDR3 DNA sequence: TGTGCCAGCAGCTTAGTCTCCGCAACTAATGAAAAACTGTTTTTT. The chain couples TRBV7-2 to TRBJ1-4; no clear D gene. CDR1 SGHTA and CDR2 FQGNSA come from the germline V gene. The CDR3 is 15 amino acids. The V and J ends lost 1 base and 0 bases respectively, with 6 bases between them.